A selection of T cell receptor beta chains follows, all from one sample in a study of technical replicates of blood from a few donors. Sequencing was performed with immunoSEQ multiplex PCR; in TCRdb, only in-frame clones are kept and a portion is missing. The repertoire includes 90,000 to 100,000 clones, approximately 95% of them detected once, and 0.3% to 0.35% sits in the top ten. The sequenced sample was T cells isolated from PBMCs. The receptor set was obtained from a human donor in good health. CDR3s include the opening cysteine and the closing phenylalanine or tryptophan. The D gene is left open where the match is weak. Clone size is given for some rows only: seen once, a few or many times, or a class if the clone is expanded.

.,TRBJ2-7,TRBV19,TRBD2,CATTPLAGGPKQYF,TGTGCCACCACCCCGCTAGCGGGAGGGCCCAAGCAGTACTTC
.,TRBJ1-1,TRBV16,.,CASSPSAMNTEAFF,TGTGCCAGCAGCCCCTCAGCGATGAACACTGAAGCTTTCTTT
few,TRBJ2-1,TRBV7-2,TRBD2,CASSSGTSGDLQNEQFF,TGTGCCAGCAGCTCGGGGACTAGCGGAGACCTACAGAATGAGCAGTTCTTC
.,TRBJ2-2,TRBV28,TRBD2,CASSPLGAGGKDTGELFF,TGTGCCAGCAGTCCCCTTGGGGCGGGAGGAAAAGACACCGGGGAGCTGTTTTTT
.,TRBJ1-4,TRBV11-2,.,CASSLDLGAGKLFF,TGTGCCAGCAGCTTAGATCTGGGGGCCGGAAAACTGTTTTTT
.,TRBJ1-2,TRBV9,.,CASSFFTGNGYTF,TGTGCCAGCAGCTTTTTTACAGGGAATGGCTACACCTTC
.,TRBJ2-1,TRBV7-2,TRBD1,CASSPGQVYNEQFF,TGTGCCAGCAGCCCAGGACAGGTCTACAATGAGCAGTTCTTC
.,TRBJ2-3,TRBV15,TRBD2,CATSTKGPLAEAVDTQYF,TGTGCCACCAGCACCAAAGGCCCCCTAGCGGAAGCAGTAGATACGCAGTATTTT
once,TRBJ2-7,TRBV4-1,.,CASSPGEGANAYEQYF,TGCGCCAGCAGCCCCGGGGAAGGAGCCAATGCCTACGAGCAGTACTTC
.,TRBJ2-1,TRBV7-6,TRBD2,CASSSLAGEFYEQFF,TGTGCCAGCAGCTCACTAGCGGGAGAATTTTACGAGCAGTTCTTC
.,TRBJ2-7,TRBV30,TRBD1,CAWSVLPQGYEQYF,TGTGCCTGGAGTGTACTCCCACAGGGGTACGAGCAGTACTTC
.,TRBJ2-3,TRBV6-6,.,CASSYFYRTDTQYF,TGTGCCAGCAGTTACTTTTATCGCACAGATACGCAGTATTTT
.,TRBJ1-1,TRBV7-8,.,CASSLRSGKQGPLEAFF,TGTGCCAGCAGCTTAAGATCGGGTAAACAGGGACCTCTTGAAGCTTTCTTT
.,TRBJ2-3,TRBV6-1,.,CASSDTLTQYF,TGTGCCAGCAGTGATACTCTTACGCAGTATTTT
.,TRBJ2-2,TRBV28,.,CASRESTGELFF,TGTGCCAGCAGGGAGTCCACCGGGGAGCTGTTTTTT
.,TRBJ2-5,TRBV29-1,.,CSVVWGSGETQYF,TGCAGCGTTGTCTGGGGCTCTGGTGAGACCCAGTACTTC
.,TRBJ2-2,TRBV19,TRBD1,CATLVRGIGELFF,TGTGCCACCCTAGTCAGGGGGATCGGGGAGCTGTTTTTT
.,TRBJ2-7,TRBV7-2,.,CASSLEQFYEQYF,TGTGCCAGCAGCTTAGAACAATTCTACGAGCAGTACTTC
.,TRBJ2-7,TRBV5-4,.,CASSLELASSYEQYF,TGTGCCAGCAGCTTGGAGCTAGCGAGTTCCTACGAGCAGTACTTC
.,TRBJ2-5,TRBV4-1,.,CASSQETGEYQETQYF,TGCGCCAGCAGCCAAGAGACGGGGGAGTACCAAGAGACCCAGTACTTC
.,TRBJ2-7,TRBV2,TRBD2,CARTTVGGRAVFAGEQYF,TGTGCCAGGACGACTGTGGGCGGGAGGGCCGTATTCGCCGGCGAGCAGTACTTC
.,TRBJ2-6,TRBV2,.,CASRRRSGANVLTF,TGTGCCAGCAGAAGGCGGTCTGGGGCCAACGTCCTGACTTTC
.,TRBJ1-1,TRBV25-1,.,CASSFAAQGTEAFF,TGTGCCAGCAGTTTCGCAGCCCAGGGAACTGAAGCTTTCTTT
.,TRBJ2-7,TRBV5-1,.,CASSLGKRVEQYF,TGCGCCAGCAGCTTGGGTAAACGGGTCGAGCAGTACTTC
.,TRBJ2-3,TRBV9,.,CASSVGGDTQYF,TGTGCCAGCAGCGTGGGGGGAGATACGCAGTATTTT
.,TRBJ2-2,TRBV19,.,CASTLRVGGWGLGTGELFF,TGTGCCAGTACCTTGAGGGTAGGGGGATGGGGCCTTGGGACCGGGGAGCTGTTTTTT
.,TRBJ1-2,TRBV7-9,.,CASSSDGRNGYTF,TGTGCCAGCAGCTCCGATGGGAGAAATGGCTACACCTTC
.,TRBJ2-7,TRBV5-4,TRBD1,CASRTGQGKYEQYF,TGTGCCAGCAGGACGGGACAGGGGAAATACGAGCAGTACTTC
.,TRBJ1-2,TRBV28,TRBD1,CASSSRGQGYTF,TGTGCCAGCAGTTCCAGGGGGCAGGGCTACACCTTC
.,TRBJ1-2,TRBV30,.,CAWPTGDLYGYTF,TGTGCCTGGCCGACAGGAGACCTCTATGGCTACACCTTC
.,TRBJ1-1,TRBV7-3,.,CASSFNRDTEAFF,TGTGCCAGCAGCTTTAACAGGGACACTGAAGCTTTCTTT
.,TRBJ1-5,TRBV4-1,.,CASSQVSSNQPQHF,TGCGCCAGCAGCCAAGTCTCTAGCAATCAGCCCCAGCATTTT
.,TRBJ1-2,TRBV4-1,.,CASSQVTGTLYGYTF,TGCGCCAGCAGCCAAGTCACCGGGACACTCTATGGCTACACCTTC
.,TRBJ1-1,TRBV14,.,CASSFQLGAEAFF,TGTGCCAGCAGCTTCCAACTCGGAGCTGAAGCTTTCTTT
.,TRBJ2-6,TRBV19,.,CASTKSDVLTF,TGTGCCAGTACCAAGTCGGACGTCCTGACTTTC
.,TRBJ2-7,TRBV6-1,.,CASKSLGADEQYF,TGTGCCAGCAAGTCCCTGGGGGCTGACGAGCAGTACTTC
.,TRBJ2-7,TRBV9,.,CASSVGVSYEQYF,TGTGCCAGCAGCGTAGGTGTATCCTACGAGCAGTACTTC
.,TRBJ2-1,TRBV7-9,.,CASSLAGDGEQFF,TGTGCCAGCAGCTTAGCGGGAGATGGTGAGCAGTTCTTC
.,TRBJ1-4,TRBV29-1,TRBD1,CSVAGQGNEKLFF,TGCAGCGTGGCGGGACAGGGTAATGAAAAACTGTTTTTT
.,TRBJ1-2,TRBV5-6,TRBD1,CASSLVGTGVAGYTF,TGTGCCAGCAGCTTGGTTGGGACAGGGGTTGCCGGCTACACCTTC
.,TRBJ2-5,TRBV19,.,CASSIWSGWADSKETQYF,TGTGCCAGTAGTATCTGGTCGGGTTGGGCGGACAGCAAAGAGACCCAGTACTTC
.,TRBJ2-5,TRBV11-2,.,CASSWDSVQETQYF,TGTGCCAGCAGCTGGGACTCAGTACAAGAGACCCAGTACTTC
.,TRBJ2-7,TRBV20-1,.,CSARDYYEQYF,TGCAGTGCCCGCGACTACTACGAGCAGTACTTC
.,TRBJ2-7,TRBV9,.,CASSITGTAPYEQYF,TGTGCCAGCAGCATTACAGGGACGGCACCCTACGAGCAGTACTTC
.,TRBJ1-3,TRBV9,.,CASSPRVRAGNTIYF,TGTGCCAGCAGCCCCCGGGTTCGGGCTGGAAACACCATATATTTT
.,TRBJ2-6,TRBV18,TRBD1,CASSRRVKTGSGANVLTF,TGTGCCAGCTCACGCCGGGTGAAGACAGGGTCTGGGGCCAACGTCCTGACTTTC
once,TRBJ2-7,TRBV4-1,.,CASSQVDGSYEQYF,TGCGCCAGCAGCCAAGTTGACGGGAGCTACGAGCAGTACTTC
.,TRBJ2-2,TRBV5-6,.,CASSLGDTGELFF,TGTGCCAGCAGCTTAGGGGACACCGGGGAGCTGTTTTTT
.,TRBJ2-6,TRBV10-2,.,CATEEVQVPGANVLTF,TGCGCTACCGAGGAGGTCCAGGTTCCCGGGGCCAACGTCCTGACTTTC